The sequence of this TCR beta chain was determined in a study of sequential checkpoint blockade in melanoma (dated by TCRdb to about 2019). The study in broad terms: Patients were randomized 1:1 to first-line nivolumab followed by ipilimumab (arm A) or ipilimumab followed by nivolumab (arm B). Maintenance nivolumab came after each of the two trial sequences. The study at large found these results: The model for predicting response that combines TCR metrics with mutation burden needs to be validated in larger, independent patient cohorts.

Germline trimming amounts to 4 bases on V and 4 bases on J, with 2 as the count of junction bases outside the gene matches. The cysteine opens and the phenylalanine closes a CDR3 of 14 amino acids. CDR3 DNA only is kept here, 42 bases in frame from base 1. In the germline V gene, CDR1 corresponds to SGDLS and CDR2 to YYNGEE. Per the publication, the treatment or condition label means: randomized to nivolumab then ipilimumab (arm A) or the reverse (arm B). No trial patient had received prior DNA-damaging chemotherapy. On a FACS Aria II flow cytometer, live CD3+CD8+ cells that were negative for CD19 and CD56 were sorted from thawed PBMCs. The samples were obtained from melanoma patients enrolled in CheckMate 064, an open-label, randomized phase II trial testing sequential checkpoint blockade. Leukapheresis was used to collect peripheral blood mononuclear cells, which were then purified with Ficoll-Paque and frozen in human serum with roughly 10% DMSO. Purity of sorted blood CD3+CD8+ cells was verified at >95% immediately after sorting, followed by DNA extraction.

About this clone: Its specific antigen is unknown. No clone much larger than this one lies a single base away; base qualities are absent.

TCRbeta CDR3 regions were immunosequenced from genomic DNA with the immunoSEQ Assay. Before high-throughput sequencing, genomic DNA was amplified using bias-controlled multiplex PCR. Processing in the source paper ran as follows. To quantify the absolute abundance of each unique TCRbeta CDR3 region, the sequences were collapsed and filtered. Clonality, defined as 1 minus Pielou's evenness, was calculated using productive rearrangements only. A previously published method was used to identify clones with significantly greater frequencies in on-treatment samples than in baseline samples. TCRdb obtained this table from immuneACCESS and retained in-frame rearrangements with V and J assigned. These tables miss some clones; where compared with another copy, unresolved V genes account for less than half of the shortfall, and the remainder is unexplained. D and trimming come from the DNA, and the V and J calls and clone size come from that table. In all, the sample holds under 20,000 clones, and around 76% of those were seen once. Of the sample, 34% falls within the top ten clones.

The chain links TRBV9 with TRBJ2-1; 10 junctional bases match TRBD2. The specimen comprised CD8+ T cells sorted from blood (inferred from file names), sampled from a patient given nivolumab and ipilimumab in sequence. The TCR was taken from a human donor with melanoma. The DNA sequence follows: TGTGCCAGCAGCCGGACTAGCGGTTACAATGAGCAGTTCTTC. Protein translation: CASSRTSGYNEQFF.